The 25 T cell receptor beta chains below come from one sample, sequenced in a study of CD4 T cells in relation to SARS-CoV-2 and coronaviruses. The unexposed donors gave CD4+ T cells in about 2010-2019, prior to COVID-19. CD4+ T cells were isolated from the cells after 10 days of culture. Their antigens remain unidentified. Profiling relied on immunoSEQ multiplex PCR, and the TCRdb table lists in-frame clones only, not all of them. The sample holds 24,000 or so clones; over 60% are singletons and the top ten take about 14%. The source material was CD4+ T cells from PBMCs, cultured in vitro. The receptors derive from a human donor in good health.

The V call is TRBV13, the J call TRBJ2-4; TRBD1 might be the D (6 bases). The V gene's germline CDR1 is PRHDT and CDR2 FYEKMQ (reference sequence). Trimming cost V 1 base and J 13 bases, with 8 bases left between them. This CDR3 is built from 11 residues. The CDR3 here is CASSLEGTQYF. In nucleotides, the CDR3 is TGTGCCAGCAGCTTAGAAGGGACACAGTACTTC.

This clone was found once. The V call is TRBV7-2, the J call TRBJ2-3; 11 bases line up with TRBD2. The J segment lost 3 bases and the V segment lost 5 bases, leaving 13 bases of the junction unmatched. This CDR3 is built from 18 residues. Per germline, CDR1 SGHTA and CDR2 FQGNSA. CDR3 loop: CASSTEVASGGLTDTQYF. In DNA, the CDR3 is TGTGCCAGCAGCACAGAGGTGGCTAGCGGGGGGCTAACAGATACGCAGTATTTT.

V and J are TRBV6-2 or TRBV6-3 and TRBJ2-3, with no clear D. Per the germline V gene, CDR1 is MNHEY and CDR2 is SVGEGT. The V end lost 5 bases, the J end lost 5 bases, and 8 bases lay between the germline ends. The CDR3 extends over 12 amino acids. The CDR3 loop reads CASSPTEDTQYF. For the CDR3, the DNA is TGTGCCAGCAGTCCCACCGAAGATACGCAGTATTTT.

The table lists this clone with a count of one. This sequence joins TRBV10-3 and TRBJ1-1; 7 nucleotides agree with TRBD1. With V trimmed by 3 bases and J by 5 bases, 9 bases remained unmatched. The CDR3 totals 15 residues. The germline CDR1 and CDR2 sequences are ENHRY and SYGVKD. The CDR3, as DNA: TGTGCCATCAGTGATCCTCGGGACAGCAGAACTGAAGCTTTCTTT. Amino acid sequence: CAISDPRDSRTEAFF.

The chain has TRBV30 and TRBJ2-2; D is perhaps TRBD1 (5 bases). V was pared by 3 bases and J by 2 bases, with 10 bases between. This CDR3 has 14 amino acids. Germline values: CDR1 GTSNPN, CDR2 SVGIG (reference sequence). The CDR3 protein is CAWRTGVNTGELFF. The CDR3 nucleotides are TGTGCCTGGAGAACAGGAGTAAACACCGGGGAGCTGTTTTTT. Combining the CDR3 with reference TRBV30 and TRBJ2-2 gives the whole variable domain SQTIHQWPATLVQPVGSPLSLECTVEGTSNPNLYWYRQAAGRGLQLLFYSVGIGQISSEVPQNLSASRPQDRQFILSSKKLLLSDSGFYLCAWRTGVNTGELFFGEGSRLTVL.

The chain uses TRBV3-1 (or the pseudogene TRBV3-2) and TRBJ2-7, with 9 nucleotides matching TRBD2. Unmatched junction bases numbered 11, after V lost 4 bases and J lost 1 base. Germline lookup yields CDR1 LGHDT and CDR2 YNNKEL (reference sequence). The CDR3 sequence is 17 residues long. The CDR3 DNA is TGTGCCAGCAGCCCCGGCGGTAGCGGGGGCTATTCCTACGAGCAGTACTTC. It is translated as CASSPGGSGGYSYEQYF.

The rearrangement uses TRBV5-1 and TRBJ2-6; D gene unclear. The ends were cut back, 1 base at V and 0 bases at J, with 11 bases in the middle. The CDR3 is 17 amino acids. Germline values: CDR1 SGHRS, CDR2 YFSETQ. This chain's CDR3 is CASSLRAKTSGANVLTF. For the CDR3, the DNA is TGCGCCAGCAGCTTGAGGGCGAAAACCTCTGGGGCCAACGTCCTGACTTTC.

The chain is built from TRBV6-2 or TRBV6-3 and TRBJ2-5; TRBD1 might be the D (6 bases). The CDR3 is made up of 14 amino acids. V was clipped by 6 bases and J by 0 bases, with 11 bases between them. The V gene's germline CDR1 is MNHEY and CDR2 SVGEGT. CDR3: CASSQQGYQETQYF. In DNA form, the CDR3 reads TGTGCCAGCAGCCAACAGGGATACCAAGAGACCCAGTACTTC.

The V and J genes are TRBV11-2 and TRBJ2-7; D might be TRBD1 (5 bases). V dropped 5 bases and J dropped 3 bases, with 17 bases sitting between them. Germline-derived CDR1 and CDR2 are SGHAT and FQNNGV. The CDR3 is made up of 15 amino acids. The CDR3: CASSGLQGIFYEQYF. The DNA of the CDR3 is TGTGCCAGCAGCGGGTTGCAGGGAATCTTCTACGAGCAGTACTTC.

V usage is TRBV5-1 and J usage is TRBJ2-1; D remains ambiguous. CDR3 length equals 12 residues. With 7 bases removed from V and 6 bases from J, the gap between germline ends came to 11 bases. CDR1 and CDR2 (germline): SGHRS, YFSETQ. CDR3 sequence reads: CASSWAGNEQFF. DNA for the CDR3: TGCGCCAGCTCCTGGGCCGGCAATGAGCAGTTCTTC.

The chain has TRBV21-1 and TRBJ2-3. TRBV21-1 corresponds to a pseudogene. The CDR3 consists of 16 residues. The CDR3 sequence: CASSQSRPARTDTQYF. Here the CDR3 DNA reads TGTGCCAGCAGCCAAAGCCGGCCCGCCCGGACAGATACGCAGTATTTT.

This clone turned up a few times. V usage is TRBV27 and J usage is TRBJ1-4; 7 nucleotides line up with TRBD1. Germline CDR1 is MNHEY and CDR2 is SMNVEV (reference sequence). The CDR3 runs 15 residues. V was pared by 5 bases and J by 8 bases, with 11 bases of the junction left unmatched. The CDR3 is CASSPRRGPREKLFF. CDR3 sequence (DNA): TGTGCCAGCAGTCCCCGGAGGGGGCCTCGGGAAAAACTGTTTTTT.

This chain uses TRBV5-6 with TRBJ1-4; weak D call: TRBD1 (5 bases). The CDR3 spans 13 residues. In germline, CDR1 is SGHDT, CDR2 YYEEEE. V shed 3 bases and J shed 4 bases, with 7 bases lying between them. The CDR3 bases are TGTGCCAGCAGCTGGGGGATTAATGAAAAACTGTTTTTT. It codes for CASSWGINEKLFF.

The chain combines TRBV5-1 with TRBJ2-1; no clear D gene. This CDR3 has 13 amino acids. Germline CDR1 reads SGHRS; CDR2 reads YFSETQ. V gave up 0 bases and J gave up 3 bases, with 4 bases separating them. The CDR3 DNA follows: TGCGCCAGCAGCTTGGGGAACTACAATGAGCAGTTCTTC. The encoded protein is CASSLGNYNEQFF. Drawing the rest from reference TRBV5-1 and TRBJ2-1, the complete variable domain is KAGVTQTPRYLIKTRGQQVTLSCSPISGHRSVSWYQQTPGQGLQFLFEYFSETQRNKGNFPGRFSGRQFSNSRSEMNVSTLELGDSALYLCASSLGNYNEQFFGPGTRLTVL.

The chain carries TRBV19 and TRBJ2-1; 11 bases agree with TRBD2. The germline V gene encodes CDR1 LNHDA and CDR2 SQIVND (reference sequence). There are 17 residues in the CDR3. The trim removed 10 bases at V and 2 bases at J, leaving 13 bases unmatched. CDR3 protein: CATDGTSGLFPYNEQFF. The CDR3 bases are TGTGCCACGGACGGGACTAGCGGTCTATTCCCCTACAATGAGCAGTTCTTC.

The rearrangement uses TRBV29-1 and TRBJ1-5, with D perhaps TRBD1 (6 bases). With 7 bases removed from V and 6 bases from J, the gap between germline ends came to 13 bases. Germline V gene lookup returns CDR1 SQVTM and CDR2 ANQGSEA. This CDR3 is 12 amino acids long. The CDR3 reads CSAGGAGQPQHF. The CDR3 nucleotides are TGCAGCGCCGGGGGGGCAGGTCAGCCCCAGCATTTT.

The chain combines TRBV11-2 with TRBJ2-3, with 7 bases fitting TRBD2. The CDR3 loop spans 16 amino acids. Germline V gives CDR1 SGHAT, CDR2 FQNNGV. Trimming took 0 bases from V and 4 from J; bases not matched to a gene: 7. In DNA, the CDR3 is TGTGCCAGCAGCTTAGAGGGGCGGGCGGGAGCAGATACGCAGTATTTT. This encodes CASSLEGRAGADTQYF.

The chain carries TRBV24-1 and TRBJ2-3; unclear D gene. The length of the CDR3 is 13 residues. The V and J ends lost 7 bases and 2 bases respectively, with 9 bases between them. CDR1 is KGHDR, CDR2 SFDVKD, per germline. The CDR3 reads CATRDMNTDTQYF. CDR3 bases: TGTGCCACCAGAGACATGAACACAGATACGCAGTATTTT.

This clone appeared a single time. This rearrangement joins TRBV5-6 to TRBJ1-2; no definite D call. The CDR3 totals 13 residues. V was cut by 3 bases and J by 6 bases, with 12 bases left in between. Germline V lookup: CDR1 SGHDT, CDR2 YYEEEE. CDR3 protein: CASSSPPRNGYTF. DNA of the CDR3: TGTGCCAGCAGCTCCCCCCCGCGGAATGGCTACACCTTC.

The V gene is TRBV9, the J gene TRBJ2-7, with TRBD2 matching over 7 bases. The germline V gene encodes CDR1 SGDLS and CDR2 YYNGEE. J lost 0 bases, V lost 0 bases, and 15 bases had no gene match. The CDR3 runs to 19 residues. CDR3 DNA sequence: TGTGCCAGCAGCGTAGTTTGGGCGGGGGTCGCTTTAGGCTCCTACGAGCAGTACTTC. Protein product: CASSVVWAGVALGSYEQYF.

The chain is built from TRBV7-2 and TRBJ2-7; 8 nucleotides line up with TRBD1. Losses at the gene ends were 2 bases for V and 4 bases for J; bases not matched to a gene: 7. Germline V gene sequence: CDR1 SGHTA, CDR2 FQGNSA. The CDR3 has 15 amino acids. The CDR3 nucleotides are TGTGCCAGCAGCTTATCGGCAGGGGGCACGTACGAGCAGTACTTC. Translation gives CASSLSAGGTYEQYF.

This rearrangement joins TRBV6-5 to TRBJ2-4; no clear D gene. With 1 base removed from V and 0 bases from J, the gap between germline ends came to 10 bases. This CDR3 is built from 16 residues. CDR1 MNHEY and CDR2 SVGAGI come from the germline V gene. CDR3 loop: CASSYLPTAAKNIQYF. CDR3 coding DNA: TGTGCCAGCAGTTACTTGCCCACAGCAGCCAAAAACATTCAGTACTTC.

This clone was seen only a few times. The chain couples TRBV10-3 to TRBJ2-7; TRBD1 aligns across 9 bases. Germline CDR1 and CDR2: ENHRY and SYGVKD. The junction had 9 bases not matched to a gene; V was cut back by 7 bases and J by 5 bases. This CDR3 comprises 14 residues. The CDR3 protein is CAIKIRDRVHEQYF. CDR3 sequence (DNA): TGTGCCATCAAGATACGGGACAGGGTCCACGAGCAGTACTTC.

The chain carries TRBV19 and TRBJ1-2; 8 bases agree with TRBD1. V gave up 8 bases and J gave up 5 bases; unmatched junction bases: 7. This CDR3 contains 13 residues. CDR1 is LNHDA and CDR2 is SQIVND in the germline V gene (reference sequence). The CDR3 sequence is CASGQQGGYGYTF. In DNA, the CDR3 is TGTGCCAGTGGGCAACAGGGGGGGTATGGCTACACCTTC.

The chain combines TRBV5-8 with TRBJ2-7; D not certain. Deletions cut 2 bases from V and 1 base from J, with 13 bases between. This CDR3 comprises 15 residues. Germline CDR1 reads SGHTS; CDR2 reads YDEGEE. This CDR3 reads CASSFRVVGSYEQYF. The DNA for the CDR3 is TGTGCCAGCAGCTTCCGGGTCGTGGGGTCCTACGAGCAGTACTTC. Combining the CDR3 with reference TRBV5-8 and TRBJ2-7 gives the whole variable domain EAGVTQSPTHLIKTRGQQATLRCSPISGHTSVYWYQQALGLGLQFLLWYDEGEERNRGNFPPRFSGRQFPNYSSELNVNALELEDSALYLCASSFRVVGSYEQYFGPGTRLTVT.